This is a list of T cell receptor beta chains from one sample in a study of T cells in localized non-small cell lung cancer. Profiled with immunoSEQ multiplex PCR; TCRdb holds only in-frame clones, not every one. The top ten hold more than 14% of the sample, which has 75,000 to 95,000 clones, roughly 87% seen once. This specimen consisted of peripheral blood, obtained before any cancer treatment. All receptors come from a man aged 40-75 years with stage I squamous cell lung carcinoma. CDR3s leave out the opening cysteine and the closing phenylalanine or tryptophan.

TRBV6-1	TRBJ1-1	11	ASSELLNTEAF
TRBV19	TRBJ2-1	11	ASSIGGYNEQF
TRBV28	TRBJ2-1	10	ATQTVYNEQF
TRBV5-1	TRBJ2-3	13	ASSLAQGSTDTQY
TRBV5-1	TRBJ2-2	12	ATQVLTDTGELF
TRBV5-1	TRBJ1-5	12	ASSLNGGNQPQH
TRBV19	TRBJ2-3	16	ASRGSGGAGASTDTQY
TRBV11-1	TRBJ2-2	13	ASSGTSWGTGELF
TRBV15	TRBJ2-1	15	ATSRDPSVSSYNEQF
TRBV18	TRBJ2-7	11	ASSPQTSYEQY
TRBV7-9	TRBJ1-2	13	ASSLARGYSYGYT
TRBV2	TRBJ1-5	13	ASSLERGRDQPQH
TRBV2	TRBJ1-1	10	ASSRVGIGAF
TRBV19	TRBJ1-2	11	ASSILNGLGYT
TRBV5-1	TRBJ1-2	11	ASSWEGDYGYT
TRBV7-2	TRBJ1-6	12	ASSSRSYNSPLH
TRBV6-1	TRBJ1-4	13	ASHQDPGSAKKLF
TRBV28	TRBJ1-4	10	ASSWGNEKLF
TRBV5-5	TRBJ2-1	11	ASSSPGRNEQF
TRBV5-1	TRBJ2-7	13	ATRTGTSPTYEQY
TRBV11-3	TRBJ2-7	13	ASSLGDSTNSEQY
TRBV29-1	TRBJ1-2	11	SVEEGNNYGYT
TRBV19	TRBJ2-3	17	ASSQRSGTGEGWTDTQY
TRBV6-5	TRBJ1-2	10	ATKDRLYGYT
TRBV27	TRBJ1-2	12	ASSGTGGAYGYT
TRBV28	TRBJ2-5	14	ASSFSGFRQVETQY
TRBV10-3	TRBJ1-4	11	AIRGQPNEKLF
TRBV28	TRBJ2-3	10	ASSLRADTQY
TRBV5-6	TRBJ2-2	15	ASSSLRRTANTGELF
TRBV5-1	TRBJ2-5	15	ASSPQGRAGGAATQY
TRBV6-5	TRBJ2-1	13	ASSSTLRGSIEQF
TRBV18	TRBJ2-7	12	ASSPSRNPYEQY
TRBV18	TRBJ2-3	12	ASSHGTSGETQY
TRBV5-1	TRBJ2-7	13	ASSQGTGGAYEQY
TRBV5-1	TRBJ2-3	14	ASSLTGRSYTDTQY
TRBV6-6	TRBJ1-1	10	ASRGTGAEAF
TRBV19	TRBJ2-2	10	ASSIGQGALF
TRBV4-1	TRBJ2-5	12	ASSRLPIRETQY
TRBV14	TRBJ2-3	14	ASSRTSGGARNTQY
TRBV7-9	TRBJ2-2	14	ASSSGTAKNTGELF
TRBV18	TRBJ2-5	13	ASSRDSPTQETQY
TRBV27	TRBJ2-3	11	ASRPIRTDTQY
TRBV6-1	TRBJ2-1	15	ASSEMGHQVKYNEQF
TRBV5-1	TRBJ2-7	13	ASSLVLTGSNEQY
TRBV18	TRBJ2-7	11	ASSNGSLGEQY
TRBV7-9	TRBJ1-5	15	ASSPGTGLSSNQPQH
TRBV10-3	TRBJ2-1	10	AISTSYNEQF
TRBV10-2	TRBJ2-1	10	ASSRLAGEQF
TRBV2	TRBJ2-5	12	ASSGPLGKETQY
TRBV7-9	TRBJ2-1	12	ASSTLAGVNEQF
TRBV18	TRBJ2-2	15	ASSFSRGLSSTGELF
TRBV6-5	TRBJ2-7	12	ASSYSGTDYEQY
TRBV4-2	TRBJ1-1	13	ASSQAGAPDTEAF
TRBV6-5	TRBJ1-4	12	ASSRGQRSEKLF
TRBV18	TRBJ1-1	11	ASSQDRDTEAF